Each of the 12 T cell receptor beta chains below was sequenced from the same sample in a study of blood T cell repertoires in COVID-19. Profiling relied on immunoSEQ multiplex PCR, and the TCRdb table lists in-frame clones only, not all of them. This sample has approximately 10,000 clones, with about two thirds found just once. The sample was peripheral blood. Source of these receptors: a man between 60 and 75 years old with COVID-19, enrolled during active disease.

The rearrangement links TRBV19 to TRBJ2-2, with TRBD2 identical over 7 bases. The J segment lost 5 bases and the V segment lost 3 bases, leaving 3 bases of the junction unmatched. Germline loops: CDR1 LNHDA, CDR2 SQIVND (reference sequence). The CDR3 consists of 14 residues. CDR3 protein: CASSIWRGTGELFF. DNA for the CDR3: TGTGCCAGTAGTATTTGGCGGGGGACCGGGGAGCTGTTTTTT.

This rearrangement joins TRBV7-8 to TRBJ2-1, with 12 bases identical to TRBD2. The CDR3 is 14 amino acids. Germline V gives CDR1 SGHVS, CDR2 FQNEAQ. V shed 0 bases, J shed 10 bases, and the junction held 1 base outside the gene matches. The CDR3 bases are TGTGCCAGCAGCTTAGCTGGACTAGCGGGGGAGCAGTTCTTC. Translated: CASSLAGLAGEQFF. The full variable domain, rest sourced from reference TRBV7-8 and TRBJ2-1, is GAGVSQSPRYKVAKRGQDVALRCDPISGHVSLFWYQQALGQGPEFLTYFQNEAQLDKSGLPSDRFFAERPEGSVSTLKIQRTQQEDSAVYLCASSLAGLAGEQFFGPGTRLTVL.

The genes are TRBV5-6 and TRBJ1-6, with D possibly being TRBD1 (5 bases). The length of the CDR3 is 15 residues. The V end lost 4 bases, the J end lost 0 bases, and 8 bases lay between the germline ends. The germline CDR1 and CDR2 sequences are SGHDT and YYEEEE. The CDR3 sequence: CASSPQGSYNSPLHF. The CDR3 coding sequence is TGTGCCAGCAGCCCCCAGGGCTCCTATAATTCACCCCTCCACTTT. The full variable domain, its missing parts supplied by reference TRBV5-6 and TRBJ1-6, is DAGVTQSPTHLIKTRGQQVTLRCSPKSGHDTVSWYQQALGQGPQFIFQYYEEEERQRGNFPDRFSGHQFPNYSSELNVNALLLGDSALYLCASSPQGSYNSPLHFGNGTRLTVT.

This clone has a handful of counts. The gene calls are TRBV10-2 and TRBJ2-2; possible D gene TRBD1, 6 bases. CDR3 size: 15 residues. Per germline, CDR1 WSHSY and CDR2 SAAADI. Trimming shortened V by 5 bases and J by 0 bases, and 10 bases separated the two germline ends. CDR3 bases: TGCGCCAGCAGTCCCTGGGGGCCGAACACCGGGGAGCTGTTTTTT. Translating it yields CASSPWGPNTGELFF.

V usage is TRBV7-9 and J usage is TRBJ2-7; 10 bases align to TRBD1. The ends lost 5 bases at V and 4 bases at J; junction bases unmatched: 5. CDR1 SEHNR and CDR2 FQNEAQ come from the germline V gene (reference sequence). The CDR3 runs to 14 residues. The chain's CDR3 is CASSTGQGKYEQYF. In DNA form, the CDR3 reads TGTGCCAGCAGCACGGGACAGGGGAAATACGAGCAGTACTTC. The variable domain in full, with the rest retrieved from reference TRBV7-9 and TRBJ2-7, is DTGVSQNPRHKITKRGQNVTFRCDPISEHNRLYWYRQTLGQGPEFLTYFQNEAQLEKSRLLSDRFSAERPKGSFSTLEIQRTEQGDSAMYLCASSTGQGKYEQYFGPGTRLTVT.

This clone has more than one count but fewer than ten. The chain has TRBV7-8 and TRBJ1-3; 8 positions agree with TRBD1. This CDR3 region has 16 residues. V lost 6 bases, J lost 4 bases, and 11 bases stayed unmatched. Germline V gene data show CDR1 as SGHVS and CDR2 as FQNEAQ. CDR3 amino acids: CASSLSTGVSGNTIYF. Written as DNA, the CDR3 is TGTGCCAGCAGTTTATCGACAGGGGTGTCAGGAAACACCATATATTTT.

This clone was recorded only once. V is TRBV5-5 and J is TRBJ1-2; 7 nucleotides align to TRBD1. Germline CDR1 SGHKS, CDR2 YYEKEE (reference sequence). This CDR3 spans 13 amino acids. V was pared by 7 bases and J by 1 base, with 4 bases of the junction left unmatched. CDR3 in amino acids: CASGTANNYGYTF. The CDR3 coding sequence is TGTGCCAGCGGGACAGCGAATAACTATGGCTACACCTTC.

This sequence joins TRBV16 and TRBJ1-1; D not certain. Germline-derived CDR1 and CDR2 are KGHSY and FQNENV. Trimming took off 4 bases at V and 2 bases at J, with 11 bases between the two ends. The CDR3 totals 14 residues. CDR3 amino acids: CASSPGGLNTEAFF. CDR3 bases: TGTGCCAGCAGCCCTGGAGGGTTAAACACTGAAGCTTTCTTT.

This chain connects TRBV9 to TRBJ2-5; 7 positions match TRBD1. The CDR3 is made up of 17 amino acids. CDR1 and CDR2 (germline): SGDLS, YYNGEE. V dropped 4 bases and J dropped 5; count of bases not matched to a gene: 17. CDR3 region: CASSPRQGPPVSETQYF. The CDR3 DNA reads TGTGCCAGCAGCCCCCGACAGGGCCCTCCCGTCTCGGAGACCCAGTACTTC. The whole variable domain, filled in from reference TRBV9 and TRBJ2-5, reads DSGVTQTPKHLITATGQRVTLRCSPRSGDLSVYWYQQSLDQGLQFLIQYYNGEERAKGNILERFSAQQFPDLHSELNLSSLELGDSALYFCASSPRQGPPVSETQYFGPGTRLLVL.

This chain links TRBV15 with TRBJ1-3; D may be TRBD1 (5 bases). The CDR3 consists of 13 residues. V was trimmed by 8 bases and J by 1 base, leaving 9 bases between them. In germline, CDR1 is LNHNV, CDR2 YYDKDF (reference sequence). The CDR3 sequence is CATGAPSGNTIYF. The DNA for the CDR3 is TGTGCCACCGGGGCTCCTTCTGGAAACACCATATATTTT.

This clone occurred a few times. The rearrangement uses TRBV9 and TRBJ2-3; TRBD1 aligns across 8 bases. The CDR3 spans 18 residues. With V trimmed by 3 bases and J by 0 bases, 12 bases remained unmatched. Germline lookup yields CDR1 SGDLS and CDR2 YYNGEE. The CDR3 loop reads CASSGGTGGSYSTDTQYF. The CDR3 nucleotides are TGTGCCAGCAGCGGGGGGACAGGCGGCTCCTACAGCACAGATACGCAGTATTTT.

The rearrangement uses TRBV5-6 and TRBJ1-5, with 9 nucleotides matching TRBD1. This CDR3 is 17 amino acids long. The V gene's germline CDR1 is SGHDT and CDR2 YYEEEE. The V gene end was trimmed by 4 bases and the J gene end by 5 bases; junction bases not matched to a gene: 13. The CDR3 reads CASSLYSGTGIHQPQHF. The CDR3, as DNA: TGTGCCAGCAGCCTTTACTCCGGGACAGGGATCCATCAGCCCCAGCATTTT.